Listed below are T cell receptor beta chains from one sample, sequenced in a study of post-analysis software for immune sequencing data. One entry per CDR3 protein results from TCRdb running MiXCR on the PCR reads. The sample has 650,000 to 850,000 distinct CDR3 sequences; approximately 53% are singletons. The source material was blood. These receptors were taken from a girl aged 5-17 years with multiple sclerosis. The CDR3 runs from the conserved cysteine through the conserved F or W. Some rows mark clone size as missing; the rest say once, few, many or name a class of expanded clone.

clone_size j_call v_call cdr3_aa
- TRBJ2-1 TRBV7-3 CASSFLLACNEQFF
- TRBJ2-5 TRBV2 CASSQRQIGETQYF
few TRBJ2-5 TRBV20-1 CSALEETQYF
- TRBJ2-7 TRBV10-3 CAISQGDEQYF
few TRBJ2-3 TRBV5-1 CASSLGSGTRTDTQYF
- TRBJ1-1 TRBV4-1 CASSQDGTDRDTEAFF
few TRBJ2-7 TRBV7-3 CASSLSGGKGEQYF
- TRBJ1-2 TRBV27 CASSPTSRGGVLDGYTF
- TRBJ2-1 TRBV29-1 CSVAGGGSHYNEQFF
- TRBJ2-7 TRBV9 CASSAGVGEYYEQYF
- TRBJ2-7 TRBV20-1 CSALSLAGGPWEQYF
- TRBJ2-7 TRBV20-1 CSARDGLGQNSYEQYF
- TRBJ2-3 TRBV7-9 CASSLRDYSDTQYF
- TRBJ2-1 TRBV5-6 CASSSEGKAVYNEQFF
- - TRBV6-5 CASTNEGHEQYF
- TRBJ1-2 TRBV3-1 CASSRGHNYGYTF
- TRBJ1-1 TRBV7-3 CASSRLGDQTEAFF
- TRBJ2-1 TRBV20-1 CSARVGRPGNEQFF
- TRBJ1-5 TRBV18 CASSPPAGARQPQHF
few TRBJ2-5 TRBV12-5 CASVPYPVEKKQETQYF
- TRBJ1-5 TRBV7-9 CASSQGDRLSQPQHF
- TRBJ2-3 TRBV20-1 CSTRDPGGSADTQYF
once TRBJ2-3 TRBV29-1 CSVPLGLAGSTLHTDTQYF
- TRBJ2-7 TRBV10-2 CATWRGLAGGDSYEQYF
- TRBJ1-5 TRBV6-6 CASSSVSGQPQHF
- TRBJ2-7 TRBV29-1 CSVRGGYEQYF
- - TRBV9 CASSVEAWDEQFF
- TRBJ1-5 TRBV27 CASSLLGINQPQHF
- TRBJ2-1 TRBV12-3/TRBV12-4 CASTPETYNEQFF
- TRBJ2-5 TRBV6-5 CASRPDRRDTETQYF
few TRBJ2-3 TRBV7-2 CASSVRAGGGDTQYF
- TRBJ2-5 TRBV2 CASSLGLERLETQYF
- TRBJ2-1 TRBV9 CASSVYYNEQFF
few TRBJ2-5 TRBV28 CASSRRGPADEQYF
few TRBJ1-2 TRBV5-5 CASSLRQDLSYTF
many TRBJ2-1 TRBV29-1 CSVRGTSYNEQFF
few TRBJ2-7 TRBV15 CATSRDHLTSGGYEQYF
- TRBJ2-7 TRBV29-1 CSVRGHEQYF
few TRBJ2-1 TRBV12-3/TRBV12-4 CASSFPAGGRSEQFF
- TRBJ2-5 TRBV28 CASSFLAGGRETQYF
few TRBJ1-1 TRBV7-9 CASSRRLVGGGTEAFF
- TRBJ2-7 TRBV6-2/TRBV6-3 CASSYKASIEQYF
- TRBJ2-3 TRBV5-1 CASFQRGDSTDTQYF
- TRBJ2-3 TRBV20-1 CSAPPTGVTDTQYF
- TRBJ2-7 TRBV20-1 CSARDLLAEHGTYEQYF
- TRBJ1-2 TRBV12-5 CASGLWERGYTF
- TRBJ2-7 TRBV7-2 CASSQPTGPSYEQYF
few TRBJ1-6 TRBV15 CATSKGDSPLHF
- TRBJ2-7 TRBV5-1 CASSLDDIPYEQYF
- TRBJ1-1 TRBV7-9 CASSPPLGAGDTEAFF
- - TRBV4-2 CASSLNARAAHEQYF
- TRBJ2-1 TRBV20-1 CSVTSGSWASYNEQFF
- TRBJ2-1 TRBV20-1 CSADLPPPDEQFF
- TRBJ2-1 TRBV3-1 CASSQDIGMSSYNEQFF
- - TRBV5-1 CASSKWTGKETQYF
few TRBJ2-7 TRBV10-3 CATRTSGDLVYEQYF
- TRBJ1-1 TRBV20-1 CSARDTGGLSTEAFF